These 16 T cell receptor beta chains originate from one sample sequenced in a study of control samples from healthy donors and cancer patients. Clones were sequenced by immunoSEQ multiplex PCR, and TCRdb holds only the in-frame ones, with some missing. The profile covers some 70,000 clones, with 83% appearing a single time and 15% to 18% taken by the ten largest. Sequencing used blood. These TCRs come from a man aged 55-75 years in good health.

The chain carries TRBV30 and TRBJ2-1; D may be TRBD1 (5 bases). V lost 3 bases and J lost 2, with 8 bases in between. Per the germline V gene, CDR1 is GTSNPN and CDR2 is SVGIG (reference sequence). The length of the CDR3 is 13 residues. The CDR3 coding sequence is TGTGCCTGGAGCAGGGTTGCCTACAATGAGCAGTTCTTC. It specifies CAWSRVAYNEQFF.

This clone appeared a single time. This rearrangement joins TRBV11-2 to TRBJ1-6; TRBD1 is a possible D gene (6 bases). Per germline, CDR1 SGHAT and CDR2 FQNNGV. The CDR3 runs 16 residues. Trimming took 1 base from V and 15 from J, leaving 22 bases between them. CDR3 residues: CASSLVGYGGVDGLHF. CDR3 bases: TGTGCCAGCAGCTTAGTAGGATACGGGGGCGTAGATGGCCTCCACTTT. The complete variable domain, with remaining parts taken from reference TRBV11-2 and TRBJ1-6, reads EAGVAQSPRYKIIEKRQSVAFWCNPISGHATLYWYQQILGQGPKLLIQFQNNGVVDDSQLPKDRFSAERLKGVDSTLKIQPAKLEDSAVYLCASSLVGYGGVDGLHFGNGTRLTVT.

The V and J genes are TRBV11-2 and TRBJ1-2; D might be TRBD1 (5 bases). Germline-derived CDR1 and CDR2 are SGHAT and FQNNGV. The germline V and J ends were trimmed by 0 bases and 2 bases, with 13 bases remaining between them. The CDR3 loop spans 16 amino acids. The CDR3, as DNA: TGTGCCAGCAGCTTAGATGTAGGACACTTAAACTATGGCTACACCTTC. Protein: CASSLDVGHLNYGYTF.

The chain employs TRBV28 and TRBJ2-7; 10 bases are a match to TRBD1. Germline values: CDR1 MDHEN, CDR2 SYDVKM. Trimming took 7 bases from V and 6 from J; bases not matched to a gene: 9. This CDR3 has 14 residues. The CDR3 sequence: CASTPGQGFLEQYF. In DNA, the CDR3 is TGTGCCAGCACCCCGGGACAGGGGTTTCTCGAGCAGTACTTC.

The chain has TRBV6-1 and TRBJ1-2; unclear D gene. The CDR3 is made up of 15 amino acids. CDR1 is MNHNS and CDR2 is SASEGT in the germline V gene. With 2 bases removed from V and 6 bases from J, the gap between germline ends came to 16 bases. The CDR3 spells CASSELAMALHGYTF. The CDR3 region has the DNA TGTGCCAGCAGTGAATTAGCCATGGCCCTCCATGGCTACACCTTC.

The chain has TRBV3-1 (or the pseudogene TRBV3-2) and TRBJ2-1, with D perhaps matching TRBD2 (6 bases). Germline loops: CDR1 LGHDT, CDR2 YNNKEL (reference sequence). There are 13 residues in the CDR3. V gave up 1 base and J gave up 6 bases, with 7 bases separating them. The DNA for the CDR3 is TGTGCCAGCAGCCAAGCGGGGGTCAATGAGCAGTTCTTC. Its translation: CASSQAGVNEQFF.

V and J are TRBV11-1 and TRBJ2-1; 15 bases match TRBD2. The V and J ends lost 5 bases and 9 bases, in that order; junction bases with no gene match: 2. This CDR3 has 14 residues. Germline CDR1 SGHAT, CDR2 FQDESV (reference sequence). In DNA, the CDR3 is TGTGCCAGCAGCATGGGACTAGCGGGAGGTGAGCAGTTCTTC. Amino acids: CASSMGLAGGEQFF.

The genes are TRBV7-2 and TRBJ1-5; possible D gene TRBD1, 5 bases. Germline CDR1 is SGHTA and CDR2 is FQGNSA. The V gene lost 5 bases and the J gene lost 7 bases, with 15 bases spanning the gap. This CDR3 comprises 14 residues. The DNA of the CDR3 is TGTGCCAGCAGCCCCCGATGGGACTACCAGCCCCAGCATTTT. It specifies CASSPRWDYQPQHF.

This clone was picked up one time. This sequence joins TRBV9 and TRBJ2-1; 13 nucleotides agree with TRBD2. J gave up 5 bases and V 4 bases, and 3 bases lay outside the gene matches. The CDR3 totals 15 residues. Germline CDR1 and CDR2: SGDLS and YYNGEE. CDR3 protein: CASSTGLAGHNEQFF. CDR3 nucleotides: TGTGCCAGCAGCACGGGACTAGCGGGGCACAATGAGCAGTTCTTC.

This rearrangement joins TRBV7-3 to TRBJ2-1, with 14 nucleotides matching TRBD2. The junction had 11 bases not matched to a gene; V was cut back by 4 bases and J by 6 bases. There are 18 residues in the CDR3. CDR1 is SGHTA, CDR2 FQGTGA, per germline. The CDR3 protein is CASSSRTGTSGRLNEQFF. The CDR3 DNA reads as TGTGCCAGCAGCTCGCGAACCGGGACTAGCGGGAGACTCAATGAGCAGTTCTTC.

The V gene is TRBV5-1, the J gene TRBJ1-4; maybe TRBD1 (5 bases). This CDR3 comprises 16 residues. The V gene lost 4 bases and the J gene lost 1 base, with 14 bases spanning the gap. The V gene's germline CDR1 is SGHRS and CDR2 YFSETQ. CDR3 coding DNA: TGCGCCAGCAGCGGTGACAGAGACCGAACTAATGAAAAACTGTTTTTT. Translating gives CASSGDRDRTNEKLFF.

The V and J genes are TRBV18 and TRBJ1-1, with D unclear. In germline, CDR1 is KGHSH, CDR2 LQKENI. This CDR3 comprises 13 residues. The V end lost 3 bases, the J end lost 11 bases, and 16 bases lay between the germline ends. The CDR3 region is CASSPRLTVGAFF. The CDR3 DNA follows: TGTGCCAGCTCACCTCGGCTCACAGTAGGGGCTTTCTTT.

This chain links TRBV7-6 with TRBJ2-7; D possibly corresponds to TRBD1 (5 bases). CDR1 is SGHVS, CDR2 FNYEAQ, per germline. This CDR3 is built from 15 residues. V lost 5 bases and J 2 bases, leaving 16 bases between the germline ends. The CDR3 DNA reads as TGTGCCAGCAGCCCGGAGCAGGGTACAACCTACGAGCAGTACTTC. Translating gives CASSPEQGTTYEQYF.

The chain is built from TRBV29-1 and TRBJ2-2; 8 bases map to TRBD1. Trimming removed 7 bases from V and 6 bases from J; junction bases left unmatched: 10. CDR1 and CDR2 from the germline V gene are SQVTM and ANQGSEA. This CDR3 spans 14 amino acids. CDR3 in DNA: TGCAGCGCTAATACGCAGGGGGCATCCGGGGAGCTGTTTTTT. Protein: CSANTQGASGELFF.

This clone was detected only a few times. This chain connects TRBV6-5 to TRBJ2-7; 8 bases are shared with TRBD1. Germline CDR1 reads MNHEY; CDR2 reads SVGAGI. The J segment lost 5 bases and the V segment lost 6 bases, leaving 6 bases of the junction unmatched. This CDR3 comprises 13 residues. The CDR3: CASRGQAPHEQYF. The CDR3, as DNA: TGTGCCAGCAGGGGACAGGCACCCCACGAGCAGTACTTC.

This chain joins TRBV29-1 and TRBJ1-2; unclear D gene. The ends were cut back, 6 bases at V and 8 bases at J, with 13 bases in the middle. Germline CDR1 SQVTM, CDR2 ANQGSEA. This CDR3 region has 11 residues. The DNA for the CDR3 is TGCAGCGTGGCCGACGATGTGGGCTACACCTTC. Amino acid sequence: CSVADDVGYTF.